The 15 T cell receptor beta chains reported below all come from one sample, sequenced in a study of response to subunit inactivated influenza vaccine. TCRdb analysed the RT-PCR reads with MiXCR anew, one entry per CDR3 protein. The sample includes roughly 570,000 distinct CDR3 sequences, 13% of them seen just once. The material sequenced was PBMCs from blood, taken about 6 weeks after vaccination. Receptors were obtained from a man between 45 and 60 years old who received an inactivated influenza vaccine.

The chain uses TRBV5-1 and TRBJ2-1, with 9 bases identical to TRBD2. The CDR3 length is 16 residues. Trimming cost V 4 bases and J 3 bases; bases outside gene matches: 8. CDR1 SGHRS and CDR2 YFSETQ come from the germline V gene. The CDR3 DNA follows: TGCGCCAGCAGCGTACCCCTAGCGGGGATCTACAATGAGCAGTTCTTC. As protein: CASSVPLAGIYNEQFF.

The CDR3 sequence: CASSYPGQGHNEQFF. The CDR3 nucleotides read TGTGCCAGCAGTTATCCGGGACAGGGACACAATGAGCAGTTCTTC. The gene calls are TRBV6-5 and TRBJ2-1, with 9 bases lining up with TRBD1. Germline CDR1 reads MNHEY; CDR2 reads SVGAGI. J was trimmed by 5 bases and V by 3 bases; bases with no gene match: 5. The CDR3 length is 15 residues.

The J gene is TRBJ2-7, the V gene TRBV28; D is perhaps TRBD1 (5 bases). This CDR3 spans 15 amino acids. Germline CDR1 reads MDHEN; CDR2 reads SYDVKM. Trimming took off 3 bases at V and 5 bases at J, with 17 bases between the two ends. CDR3 nucleotides: TGTGCCAGCAGTTTTGCTGGGGCAGGGTTGAACGAGCAGTACTTC. The encoded protein is CASSFAGAGLNEQYF.

This chain connects TRBV6-1 to TRBJ2-5, with unresolved D. Germline V gene sequence: CDR1 MNHNS, CDR2 SASEGT. CDR3 length: 13 amino acids. Trimming took off 6 bases at V and 3 bases at J, with 11 bases between the two ends. CDR3 loop: CASRRTVEETQYF. As DNA, the CDR3 is TGTGCCAGCAGACGGACGGTAGAAGAGACCCAGTACTTC.

The J gene is TRBJ2-7, the V gene TRBV4-2; TRBD1 matches at 8 bases. V was pared by 3 bases and J by 4 bases, with 5 bases of the junction left unmatched. In germline, CDR1 is LGHNA, CDR2 YNFKEQ. This CDR3 is built from 14 residues. CDR3 loop: CASSQADRGYEQYF. CDR3 coding DNA: TGTGCCAGCAGCCAGGCAGACAGGGGATACGAGCAGTACTTC.

This clonotype came up a few times. In DNA, the CDR3 is TGTGCCAGCAGCTTATCCAGGGAGCTGTTTTTT. Translation: CASSLSRELFF. The chain combines TRBV11-2 with TRBJ2-2; D gene uncertain. CDR1 SGHAT and CDR2 FQNNGV come from the germline V gene. Trimming shortened V by 2 bases and J by 9 bases, and 4 bases separated the two germline ends. This CDR3 comprises 11 residues.

The table lists this clonotype with many counts. V and J are TRBV6-5 and TRBJ2-1; D ambiguous. Germline V gene lookup returns CDR1 MNHEY and CDR2 SVGAGI. This CDR3 has 15 amino acids. V was trimmed by 4 bases and J by 1 base, leaving 11 bases between them. As DNA, the CDR3 is TGTGCCAGCAGTTCTGGGTGGCAGTCCTACAATGAGCAGTTCTTC. Its protein product is CASSSGWQSYNEQFF.

This clonotype showed up just a few times. This CDR3 reads CASSQQGLFDYGYTF. In DNA, the CDR3 is TGTGCCAGCTCCCAACAGGGTCTTTTCGACTATGGCTACACCTTC. The rearrangement uses TRBV7-8 and TRBJ1-2; tentatively, D is TRBD1 (6 bases). The CDR3 contains 15 residues. CDR1 is SGHVS, CDR2 FQNEAQ, per germline. Trimming removed 8 bases at V and 3 bases at J, with 19 bases between. Together with reference TRBV7-8 and TRBJ1-2, the CDR3 gives the full variable domain: GAGVSQSPRYKVAKRGQDVALRCDPISGHVSLFWYQQALGQGPEFLTYFQNEAQLDKSGLPSDRFFAERPEGSVSTLKIQRTQQEDSAVYLCASSQQGLFDYGYTFGSGTRLTVV.

This clonotype was seen a few times. This sequence joins TRBV6-5 and TRBJ2-1, with unresolved D. Germline V CDR1 and CDR2: MNHEY, SVGAGI. This CDR3 comprises 13 residues. V was cut by 3 bases and J by 6 bases, with 9 bases left in between. CDR3 bases: TGTGCCAGCAGTTATCACCCGAGCAATGAGCAGTTCTTC. Its translation is CASSYHPSNEQFF.

This clonotype turned up a few times. This chain joins TRBV20-1 and TRBJ2-5; D unresolved. This CDR3 contains 14 residues. Germline V gene lookup returns CDR1 DFQATT and CDR2 SNEGSKA (reference sequence). The V gene lost 1 base and the J gene lost 3 bases, with 12 bases spanning the gap. The CDR3 region is CSARGWARKETQYF. CDR3 nucleotides: TGCAGTGCTAGAGGGTGGGCTAGAAAAGAGACCCAGTACTTC.

This clonotype has just a few counts. This rearrangement joins TRBV20-1 to TRBJ2-7; D not resolved. V was trimmed by 3 bases and J by 0 bases, leaving 9 bases between them. CDR1 is DFQATT and CDR2 is SNEGSKA in the germline V gene (reference sequence). The CDR3 spans 13 residues. The CDR3: CSASTINSYEQYF. The CDR3, as DNA: TGCAGTGCTAGCACTATTAACTCCTACGAGCAGTACTTC.

This clonotype turned up a few times. The chain links TRBV29-1 to TRBJ2-1, with D maybe TRBD2 (6 bases). Trimming stripped 4 bases from V and 5 bases from J, with 12 bases between. Germline V lookup: CDR1 SQVTM, CDR2 ANQGSEA. The CDR3 length is 13 residues. CDR3 bases: TGCAGCGTTGGAGGGCTAGCGAACAATGAGCAGTTCTTC. This encodes CSVGGLANNEQFF.

This clonotype has a handful of counts. The V and J genes are TRBV4-2 and TRBJ2-1; TRBD2 agrees at 9 bases. This CDR3 contains 21 residues. From germline, CDR1 is LGHNA and CDR2 YNFKEQ. V gave up 0 bases and J gave up 4 bases; unmatched junction bases: 19. CDR3 sequence reads: CASSQDQGVGIAGARYNEQFF. Here the CDR3 DNA reads TGTGCCAGCAGCCAAGATCAGGGGGTGGGGATAGCGGGAGCTCGGTACAATGAGCAGTTCTTC.

A few counts support this clonotype. The genes are TRBV7-9 and TRBJ2-1; perhaps D is TRBD1 or TRBD2 (5 bases each). The V and J ends lost 5 bases and 6 bases respectively, with 17 bases between them. From germline, CDR1 is SEHNR and CDR2 FQNEAQ (reference sequence). CDR3 size: 15 residues. The CDR3 sequence is CASSEGSTRTNEQFF. CDR3 nucleotide sequence: TGTGCCAGCAGCGAGGGGTCAACTAGGACCAATGAGCAGTTCTTC.

This clonotype was counted between two and nine times. J is TRBJ1-3 and V is TRBV20-1; D gene uncertain. The CDR3 has 14 amino acids. Germline assignment: CDR1 DFQATT and CDR2 SNEGSKA (reference sequence). Trimming stripped 0 bases from V and 3 bases from J, with 9 bases between. CDR3 sequence: CSARDEVDGNTIYF. CDR3 DNA: TGCAGTGCTAGAGATGAAGTGGATGGAAACACCATATATTTT.